The T cell receptor (beta chain) under discussion was sequenced for a study of a mutant IDH1 vaccine in newly diagnosed glioma. Study background: Radiotherapy, temozolomide, or both had been given previously, and both were given to most.

Study-wide results and caveats: Shifts in the top peripheral T cell clonotypes seemed unrelated to pseudoprogression.

TCRdb's copy holds only in-frame clones and misses some; the assay was immunoSEQ multiplex PCR. The sample records tens of thousands of clones, about 75% being singletons. The sample holds a few counts of this clone. The antigen is undetermined. CDR3 size: 14 residues. In germline, CDR1 is SGHNT, CDR2 YYREEE (reference sequence). With 0 bases removed from V and 9 bases from J, the gap between germline ends came to 10 bases. The time point was: week 23, last vaccination. With topical imiquimod, each dose of the vaccine consisted of 300 ug of mutant IDH1 20-mer peptide. The sequence came from a man aged 45-60 years with glioma. The sample was PBMCs, taken from a glioma patient whose treatment included an IDH1 peptide vaccine. The chain uses TRBV5-4 and TRBJ1-6; D is possibly TRBD1 (6 bases). The CDR3 reads CASSLEQGSSPLHF. CDR3 sequence (DNA): TGTGCCAGCAGCTTGGAACAGGGCAGTTCACCCCTCCACTTT. Looking up the rest from reference TRBV5-4 and TRBJ1-6 gives the full variable domain: ETGVTQSPTHLIKTRGQQVTLRCSSQSGHNTVSWYQQALGQGPQFIFQYYREEENGRGNFPPRFSGLQFPNYSSELNVNALELDDSALYLCASSLEQGSSPLHFGNGTRLTVT.